The sequence of this TCR beta chain was determined in a study of T-cell reconstitution after alpha-beta-depleted transplantation in children. Study observations and caveats: When one year had passed after transplant, most T-cell counts and diversity came from newly produced T cells. Two months or so post-transplant, alpha-beta T cells reportedly derived from several hundred expanded graft clones.

Unique molecular identifiers were used in preparing the TCRbeta library. TCRdb redid the calling of the PCR reads with MiXCR, one entry per CDR3 protein. The sample has about 980,000 distinct CDR3 sequences, about 30% seen once. CDR1 and CDR2 from the germline V gene are SEHNR and FQNEAQ (reference sequence). Losses at the gene ends were 5 bases for V and 5 bases for J; bases not matched to a gene: 6. The CDR3 covers 14 residues. Notes on this clonotype: The antigen is undetermined.

The clonotype originates from a boy less than two years old who had a stem cell transplant for SCID, so the T cells may come from the graft donor. The chain recombines TRBV7-9 with TRBJ2-7, with TRBD1 matching over 10 bases. The sequencing used PBMCs, mostly from graft donor cells, collected 360 days after TCRalphabeta/CD19-depleted stem cell transplant. CDR3 sequence (DNA): TGTGCCAGCAGCAACCGGGACAGGGGCAACGAGCAGTACTTC. Amino acids: CASSNRDRGNEQYF.